The 19 T cell receptor beta chains below all came from one sample that was sequenced in a study of blood T cell repertoires in COVID-19 (dated by TCRdb to between 2020 and 2021). The library relied on the immunoSEQ multiplex PCR assay. Held by TCRdb, this immuneACCESS table contains in-frame sequences only and omits some clones. Under half of the omission traces to an unresolved V gene where checked; the cause of the rest is unknown. The sample table contains 90,000 to 120,000 clones; only one count was recorded for approximately 85% of them. The biggest ten clones account for less than 7.5% of the sample. Sequenced input: peripheral blood. Source of these receptors: a woman aged 60 to 75 with acute or convalescent COVID-19.

This sequence joins TRBV18 and TRBJ1-2; tentative D call: TRBD1 (5 bases). V was shortened by 5 bases and J by 6 bases, with 13 bases between the two germline ends. The germline V gene encodes CDR1 KGHSH and CDR2 LQKENI. The CDR3 consists of 13 residues. The CDR3 DNA sequence: TGTGCCAGCTCATTGACAGATACGGATGGCTACACCTTC. The encoded protein is CASSLTDTDGYTF.

This chain joins TRBV6-1 and TRBJ1-5; maybe TRBD1 (5 bases). This CDR3 has 14 residues. The germline gives CDR1 MNHNS, CDR2 SASEGT. Trimming removed 2 bases from V and 7 bases from J, with 12 bases in between. The CDR3 nucleotides read TGTGCCAGCAGTGAATGGGGAAGGGGACAGCCCCAGCATTTT. This codes for CASSEWGRGQPQHF.

The chain employs TRBV6-6 and TRBJ2-2; 9 bases are a match to TRBD2. The CDR3 runs to 14 residues. After removal of 4 bases from V and 6 bases from J, the junction contained 3 bases not matched to a gene. Germline CDR1 MNHNY, CDR2 SVGAGI (reference sequence). CDR3 region: CASSSVAGAGELFF. The DNA of the CDR3 is TGTGCCAGCAGTTCGGTAGCGGGAGCCGGGGAGCTGTTTTTT.

V and J are TRBV5-4 and TRBJ2-3; 15 bases agree with TRBD2. The junction had 3 bases not matched to a gene; V was cut back by 3 bases and J by 4 bases. Germline V gene data show CDR1 as SGHNT and CDR2 as YYREEE (reference sequence). This CDR3 region has 16 residues. CDR3 nucleotide sequence: TGTGCCAGCAGCTCGGGACTAGCGGGAGGTTCAGATACGCAGTATTTT. Protein sequence: CASSSGLAGGSDTQYF.

This chain uses TRBV5-6 with TRBJ1-2; no definite D call. CDR3 length: 12 residues. Germline values: CDR1 SGHDT, CDR2 YYEEEE. The ends were cut back, 4 bases at V and 4 bases at J, with 8 bases in the middle. This CDR3 reads CASSGVGYGYTF. The CDR3 nucleotides are TGTGCCAGCAGCGGAGTGGGCTATGGCTACACCTTC.

The gene calls are TRBV6-2 or TRBV6-3 and TRBJ2-2; 7 positions agree with TRBD1. Looked up from germline, CDR1 is MNHEY and CDR2 is SVGEGT. The CDR3 has 15 residues. V trimming: 5 bases; J trimming: 6 bases; junction bases outside the gene matches: 9. The CDR3 protein is CASSPLGQVPGELFF. The CDR3 nucleotides are TGTGCCAGCAGTCCCCTCGGACAGGTTCCCGGGGAGCTGTTTTTT.

The chain is built from TRBV6-5 and TRBJ2-2, with D possibly TRBD1 on 6 matching bases. This CDR3 contains 14 residues. The V and J ends lost 6 bases and 4 bases respectively, with 12 bases between them. Germline V gene lookup returns CDR1 MNHEY and CDR2 SVGAGI. The CDR3 loop reads CASRARGSTGELFF. CDR3 DNA: TGTGCCAGCAGAGCCAGGGGTTCCACCGGGGAGCTGTTTTTT.

This sequence joins TRBV9 and TRBJ2-1, with 7 bases that match TRBD2. V lost 4 bases and J lost 2; bases outside the gene matches: 6. Germline V gene lookup returns CDR1 SGDLS and CDR2 YYNGEE. This CDR3 contains 15 residues. The CDR3 sequence is CASSFLAEPYNEQFF. The CDR3 DNA follows: TGTGCCAGCAGCTTCCTAGCGGAGCCCTACAATGAGCAGTTCTTC.

The V gene is TRBV19, the J gene TRBJ1-4, with TRBD1 as a possible D gene (6 bases). CDR1 LNHDA and CDR2 SQIVND come from the germline V gene (reference sequence). Between the trimmed V and J ends, which lost 6 bases and 11 bases, there was a span of 19 bases. The CDR3 contains 14 residues. The CDR3: CASSNPEGGWKLFF. CDR3 in DNA: TGTGCCAGTAGCAACCCCGAGGGGGGGTGGAAACTGTTTTTT.

This chain uses TRBV12-3 or TRBV12-4 with TRBJ1-1, with no clear D. V was shortened by 6 bases and J by 7 bases, with 12 bases between the two germline ends. The CDR3 contains 12 residues. CDR3: CASSVIVSEAFF. The DNA of the CDR3 is TGTGCCAGCAGCGTAATAGTAAGTGAAGCTTTCTTT.

The rearrangement joins TRBV7-4 to TRBJ2-1; D is possibly TRBD2 (5 bases). This CDR3 region has 16 residues. Germline assignment: CDR1 SGHVT and CDR2 SQSDAQ. The CDR3 is CAKRGWDLSSYNEQFF. In nucleotides, the CDR3 is TGTGCTAAAAGAGGGTGGGATTTGAGCTCCTACAATGAGCAGTTCTTC.

The rearrangement joins TRBV24-1 to TRBJ2-3; no reliable D call. There are 14 residues in the CDR3. The ends were cut back, 3 bases at V and 6 bases at J, with 12 bases in the middle. Germline V gene lookup returns CDR1 KGHDR and CDR2 SFDVKD. The CDR3: CATSDKPPRDTQYF. CDR3 nucleotide sequence: TGTGCCACCAGTGATAAGCCTCCGCGGGATACGCAGTATTTT.

The DNA of the CDR3 is TGTGCCAGCAGCTTTCTTCGGGGCGAGCAGTACGTC. Amino acid sequence: CASSFLRGEQYV. V is TRBV13 and J is TRBJ2-7; a weak D match, TRBD2 (5 bases). CDR1 PRHDT and CDR2 FYEKMQ come from the germline V gene (reference sequence). The V gene lost 3 bases and the J gene lost 6 bases, with 9 bases spanning the gap. This CDR3 region has 12 residues.

J is TRBJ1-5 and V is TRBV28; D might be TRBD1 (6 bases). The CDR3 consists of 17 residues. V was trimmed by 6 bases and J by 6 bases, leaving 24 bases between them. The germline CDR1 and CDR2 sequences are MDHEN and SYDVKM. The CDR3 spells CASRLTSGTPGGQPQHF. The CDR3 bases are TGTGCCAGCAGGCTTACATCCGGGACACCGGGCGGTCAGCCCCAGCATTTT.

V gene TRBV11-1 combines with J gene TRBJ1-6, with D possibly being TRBD1 (5 bases). The V end was cut by 5 bases, the J end by 6 bases, with 14 bases between. This CDR3 has 15 residues. Germline V gene data show CDR1 as SGHAT and CDR2 as FQDESV (reference sequence). As DNA, the CDR3 is TGTGCCAGCAGCACCTCCGACAGTCCTAATTCACCCCTCCACTTT. Residues: CASSTSDSPNSPLHF. The variable domain in full, completed from reference TRBV11-1 and TRBJ1-6, reads EAEVAQSPRYKITEKSQAVAFWCDPISGHATLYWYRQILGQGPELLVQFQDESVVDDSQLPKDRFSAERLKGVDSTLKIQPAELGDSAMYLCASSTSDSPNSPLHFGNGTRLTVT.

CDR3 protein: CASSSGRAGEQFF. The CDR3 DNA sequence: TGTGCCAGCAGCTCCGGGAGGGCAGGTGAGCAGTTCTTC. The chain couples TRBV3-1 (or the pseudogene TRBV3-2) to TRBJ2-1; 8 nucleotides align to TRBD2. The CDR3 spans 13 residues. Germline CDR1 reads LGHDT; CDR2 reads YNNKEL (reference sequence). After removal of 5 bases from V and 9 bases from J, the junction contained 6 bases not matched to a gene.

This CDR3 reads CASSLKRLANADTQYF. Written as DNA, the CDR3 is TGTGCCAGCAGCTTAAAGCGGCTAGCCAACGCAGATACGCAGTATTTT. This rearrangement joins TRBV7-9 to TRBJ2-3; a weak D match, TRBD2 (5 bases). The CDR3 is 16 residues long. Trimming stripped 2 bases from V and 4 bases from J, with 16 bases between. Germline values: CDR1 SEHNR, CDR2 FQNEAQ (reference sequence).

The chain recombines TRBV6-1 with TRBJ1-2, with D perhaps TRBD1 (6 bases). V gave up 2 bases and J gave up 4 bases, with 11 bases separating them. Per the germline V gene, CDR1 is MNHNS and CDR2 is SASEGT. This CDR3 is built from 14 residues. The CDR3 here is CASSERGEGYGYTF. The CDR3 nucleotides read TGTGCCAGCAGTGAAAGGGGGGAGGGCTATGGCTACACCTTC.

CDR3 coding DNA: TGTGCCAGCAGTTTCCCATATAATTCACCCCTCCACTTT. Its translation: CASSFPYNSPLHF. The chain links TRBV28 to TRBJ1-6; D is unresolved. The V end was cut by 3 bases, the J end by 4 bases, with 4 bases between. Germline V gene data show CDR1 as MDHEN and CDR2 as SYDVKM. This CDR3 comprises 13 residues. Full variable domain (missing parts from reference TRBV28 and TRBJ1-6): DVKVTQSSRYLVKRTGEKVFLECVQDMDHENMFWYRQDPGLGLRLIYFSYDVKMKEKGDIPEGYSVSREKKERFSLILESASTNQTSMYLCASSFPYNSPLHFGNGTRLTVT.